The present T cell receptor (beta chain) was sequenced within a study of naive and memory T cell subsets. After the first PCR, alpha and beta chain libraries were processed separately. CD4 T cells were positively selected, then CD8 T cells from the CD4-negative fraction. In this sample, this clonotype turned up many times. Its cognate antigen is unknown. The germline CDR1 and CDR2 sequences are SQVTM and ANQGSEA. V lost 3 bases and J 1 base, leaving 10 bases between the germline ends. The length of the CDR3 is 14 residues. Regarding the study as a whole: Findings for naive and memory subsets could not be checked against ground truth. A few larger clonotypes appeared in naive repertoires, especially CD8, possibly memory cells re-expressing CD45RA.

The beta constant-region primer was an equimolar mix of two oligonucleotides covering TRBC1 and TRBC2. Ligated cDNA was amplified by four rounds of PCR with nested alpha and beta constant-region primers and SP2. An oligonucleotide with the SP2 primer and a 12-nucleotide UMI was ligated to the cDNA 3' end. TCRdb passed the UMI-ligation and nested PCR reads through MiXCR, listing each CDR3 protein once. Of more than 120,000 distinct CDR3 sequences listed, around 21% are singletons. This receptor was obtained from a human donor in good health. The sample was naive CD8+ T cells from blood. The V call is TRBV29-1, the J call TRBJ2-1; D not resolved. The CDR3 sequence: CSVDAVASYNEQFF. CDR3 in DNA: TGCAGCGTTGATGCGGTAGCTTCCTACAATGAGCAGTTCTTC.